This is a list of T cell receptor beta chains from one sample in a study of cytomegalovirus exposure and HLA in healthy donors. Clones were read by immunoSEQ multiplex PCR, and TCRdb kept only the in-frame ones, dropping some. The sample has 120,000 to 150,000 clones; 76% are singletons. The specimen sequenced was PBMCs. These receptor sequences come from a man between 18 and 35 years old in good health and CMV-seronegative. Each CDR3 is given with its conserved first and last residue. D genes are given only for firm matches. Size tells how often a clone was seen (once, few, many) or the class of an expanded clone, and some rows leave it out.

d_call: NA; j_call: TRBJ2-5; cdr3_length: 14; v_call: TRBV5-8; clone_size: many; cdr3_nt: TGTGCCAGCAGCTCCAAAGCGATCGGGGAGACCCAGTACTTC; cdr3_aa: CASSSKAIGETQYF
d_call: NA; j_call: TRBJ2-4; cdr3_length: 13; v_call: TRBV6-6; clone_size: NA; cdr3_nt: TGTGCCAGCAGTTACGGACAGAGGGACATTCAGTACTTC; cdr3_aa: CASSYGQRDIQYF
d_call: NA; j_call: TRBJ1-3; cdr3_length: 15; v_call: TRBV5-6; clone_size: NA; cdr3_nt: TGTGCCAGCAGCTTGGTAGGGGTTGGGGGAAACACCATATATTTT; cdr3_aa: CASSLVGVGGNTIYF
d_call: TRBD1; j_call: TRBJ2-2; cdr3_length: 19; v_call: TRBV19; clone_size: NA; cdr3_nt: TGTGCCAGTAGTGACTGGTGGACAGGGGGCCTCGGCAACACCGGGGAGCTGTTTTTT; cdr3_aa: CASSDWWTGGLGNTGELFF
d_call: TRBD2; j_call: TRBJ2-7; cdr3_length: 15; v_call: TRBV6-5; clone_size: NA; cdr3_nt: TGTGCCAGCAGTTACGGGGCTAGCGGGGGCTACGAGCAGTACTTC; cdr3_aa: CASSYGASGGYEQYF
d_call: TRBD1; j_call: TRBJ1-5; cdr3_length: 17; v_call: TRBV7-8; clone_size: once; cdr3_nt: TGTGCCAGCAGCTTAGAGCCGGGACAGGGGAGCGATCAGCCCCAGCATTTT; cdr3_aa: CASSLEPGQGSDQPQHF
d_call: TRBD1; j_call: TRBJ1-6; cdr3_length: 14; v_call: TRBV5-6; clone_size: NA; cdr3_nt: TGTGCCAGCAGCGGGGACAGGGGTAATTCACCCCTCCACTTT; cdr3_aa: CASSGDRGNSPLHF
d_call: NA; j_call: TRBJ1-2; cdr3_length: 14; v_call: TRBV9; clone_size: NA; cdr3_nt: TGTGCCAGCAGCGTAGGAATGGGAGGGAGTGGCTACACCTTC; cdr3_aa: CASSVGMGGSGYTF
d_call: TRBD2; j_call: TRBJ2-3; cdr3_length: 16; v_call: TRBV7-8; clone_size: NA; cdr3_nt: TGTGCCAGCAGCGTCCGACTAGCGGGGAGCACAGATACGCAGTATTTT; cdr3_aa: CASSVRLAGSTDTQYF
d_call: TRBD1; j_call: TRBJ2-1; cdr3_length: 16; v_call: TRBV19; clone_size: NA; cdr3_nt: TGTGCCAGTAGTATAGTAGGGACAGGGGCCCACAATGAGCAGTTCTTC; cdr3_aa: CASSIVGTGAHNEQFF
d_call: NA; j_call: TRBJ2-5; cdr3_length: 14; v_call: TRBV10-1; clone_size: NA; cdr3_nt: TGCGCCAGCAGTGATTCCCAGTACCAAGAGACCCAGTACTTC; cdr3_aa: CASSDSQYQETQYF
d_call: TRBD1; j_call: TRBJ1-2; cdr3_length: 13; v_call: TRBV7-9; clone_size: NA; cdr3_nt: TGTGCCAGCAGCCTCACAGGGGGCAACGGCTACACCTTC; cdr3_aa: CASSLTGGNGYTF
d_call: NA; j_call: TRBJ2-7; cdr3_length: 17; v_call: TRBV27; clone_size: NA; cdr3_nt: TGTGCCAGCAGTTTACGTCTGCGCGGGGGCAGCTCCTACGAGCAGTACTTC; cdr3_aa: CASSLRLRGGSSYEQYF
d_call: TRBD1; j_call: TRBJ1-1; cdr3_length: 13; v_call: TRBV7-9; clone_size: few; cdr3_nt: TGTGCCAGCAGCTTAGCCAGGGGGGCTGAAGCTTTCTTT; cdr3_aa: CASSLARGAEAFF
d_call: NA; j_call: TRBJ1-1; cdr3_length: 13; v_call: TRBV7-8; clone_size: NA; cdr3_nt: TGTGCCAGCAGCTTTGCGACTAGCACTGAAGCTTTCTTT; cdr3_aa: CASSFATSTEAFF
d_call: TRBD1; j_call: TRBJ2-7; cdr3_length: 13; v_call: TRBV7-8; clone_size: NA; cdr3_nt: TGTGCCAGCAGCCGGACAGGGTCCTACGAGCAGTACTTC; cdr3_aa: CASSRTGSYEQYF
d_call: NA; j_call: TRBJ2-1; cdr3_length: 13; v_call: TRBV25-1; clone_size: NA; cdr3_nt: TGTGCCAGCAGTGTATGGCGGGACGATGAGCAGTTCTTC; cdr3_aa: CASSVWRDDEQFF
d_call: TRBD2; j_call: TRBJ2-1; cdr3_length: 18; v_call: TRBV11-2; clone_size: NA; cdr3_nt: TGTGCCAGCAGTCGGACTAGCGGGAGGAAAAACCTCTACAATGAGCAGTTCTTC; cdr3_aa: CASSRTSGRKNLYNEQFF
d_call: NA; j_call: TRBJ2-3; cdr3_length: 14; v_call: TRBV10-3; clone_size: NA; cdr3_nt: TGTGCCATCAAGCTAGCAGTTAACACAGATACGCAGTATTTT; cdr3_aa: CAIKLAVNTDTQYF
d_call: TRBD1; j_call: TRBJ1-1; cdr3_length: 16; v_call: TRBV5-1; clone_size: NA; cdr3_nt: TGCGCCAGCAGCCCTGACTCCGGGACAGGGGGCACTGAAGCTTTCTTT; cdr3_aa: CASSPDSGTGGTEAFF
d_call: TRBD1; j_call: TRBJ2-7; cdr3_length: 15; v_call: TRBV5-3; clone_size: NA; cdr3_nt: TGTGCCAGAAGCTTAAATGGACAGGACGCCTACGAGCAGTACTTC; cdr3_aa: CARSLNGQDAYEQYF
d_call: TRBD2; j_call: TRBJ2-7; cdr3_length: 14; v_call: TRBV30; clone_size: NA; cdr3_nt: TGTGCCTGGAGTGTACTAGCGGGAGGGTACGAGCAGTACTTC; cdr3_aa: CAWSVLAGGYEQYF
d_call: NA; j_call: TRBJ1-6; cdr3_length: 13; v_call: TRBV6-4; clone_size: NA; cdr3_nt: TGTGCCAGCAGTGACGGAGTGAATTCACCCCTCCACTTT; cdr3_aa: CASSDGVNSPLHF
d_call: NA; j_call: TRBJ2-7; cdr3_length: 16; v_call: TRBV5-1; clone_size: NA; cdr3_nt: TGCGCCAGCAGCTTGGATGGGGCGCAGTTCCTCTACGAGCAGTACTTC; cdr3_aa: CASSLDGAQFLYEQYF
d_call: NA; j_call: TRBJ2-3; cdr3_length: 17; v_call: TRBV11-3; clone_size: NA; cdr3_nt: TGTGCCAGCAGCTTAGGACTTACAGGGCTCCCCACAGATACGCAGTATTTT; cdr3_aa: CASSLGLTGLPTDTQYF
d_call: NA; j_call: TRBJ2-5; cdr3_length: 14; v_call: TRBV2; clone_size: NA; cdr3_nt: TGTGCCTCCACGGACCTTGCCCGGGGAGAGACCCAGTACTTC; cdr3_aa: CASTDLARGETQYF
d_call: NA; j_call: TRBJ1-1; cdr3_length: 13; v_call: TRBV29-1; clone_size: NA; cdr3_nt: TGCAGCGTTGAAAGGAGGATGAACACTGAAGCTTTCTTT; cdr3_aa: CSVERRMNTEAFF
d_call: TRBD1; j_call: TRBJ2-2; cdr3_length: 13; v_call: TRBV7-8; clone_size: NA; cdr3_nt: TGTGCCTACAGGGGCTGGGCCACCGGGGAGCTGTTTTTT; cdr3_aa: CAYRGWATGELFF
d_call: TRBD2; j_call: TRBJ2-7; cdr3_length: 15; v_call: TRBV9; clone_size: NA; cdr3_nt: TGTGCCAGCAGCGTCTCTAGCGGGGGGACCTACGAGCAGTACTTC; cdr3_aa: CASSVSSGGTYEQYF